This T cell receptor beta chain was documented in a study of T-cell memory formation after mild COVID-19. The wider study: Clusters were largely donor specific. Regarding the study as a whole: Contracting clones, day 15 to 85, had balanced CD4/CD8, and later expanders favored CD4+.

This CDR3 region has 16 residues. Germline assignment: CDR1 DFQATT and CDR2 SNEGSKA (reference sequence). V dropped 0 bases and J dropped 6 bases, with 17 bases sitting between them. TCRdb fed the 5' RACE reads into MiXCR, producing one record per CDR3 protein. Of about 360,000 distinct CDR3 sequences in the sample, approximately 15% are singletons; the top ten hold about 22%. This clonotype has a handful of counts. The antigen is unknown. The specimen was PBMCs or a T cell subset sorted from them (not recorded which). The V gene is TRBV20-1, the J gene TRBJ2-2; D may be TRBD1 (6 bases). The origin of this receptor is a man aged 18-30 years who had mild COVID-19 (a few samples of this study predate the infection). Cell type and time point are not known. The CDR3 sequence: CSARDGRGSSAGELFF. CDR3 sequence (DNA): TGCAGTGCTAGAGATGGCAGGGGTAGTAGCGCCGGGGAGCTGTTTTTT.